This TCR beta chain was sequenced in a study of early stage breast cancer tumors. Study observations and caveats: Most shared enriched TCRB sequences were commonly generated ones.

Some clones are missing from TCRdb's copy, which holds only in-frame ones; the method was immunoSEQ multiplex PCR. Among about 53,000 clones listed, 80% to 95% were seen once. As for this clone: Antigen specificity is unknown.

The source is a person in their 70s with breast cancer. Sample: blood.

The DNA for the CDR3 is TGTGCCAGTAGTCTATTGGGACAGGAGTTGTCCTATGGCTACACCTTC. Residues: CASSLLGQELSYGYTF. The chain carries TRBV19 and TRBJ1-2, with 8 positions matching TRBD1. The CDR3 contains 16 residues. V shed 5 bases, J shed 4 bases, and the junction held 12 bases outside the gene matches. Looked up from germline, CDR1 is LNHDA and CDR2 is SQIVND (reference sequence).